These 14 T cell receptor beta chains were all obtained from the same sample, sequenced in a study of type 1 regulatory T cells. No antigen has been assigned to these receptors. TCRdb used MiXCR to reprocess the reads, holding one entry per CDR3 protein. The sample yields just under 65,000 distinct CDR3 sequences, roughly 49% seen once. Sample: cultured non-Tr1 T cells, either the whole culture or a sorted T cell fraction (not recorded which). The source of these receptors is a human donor in good health.

The rearrangement uses TRBV5-1 and TRBJ1-1; 10 bases match TRBD1. This CDR3 region has 15 residues. The V gene end was trimmed by 4 bases and the J gene end by 1 base; junction bases not matched to a gene: 4. Germline CDR1 and CDR2: SGHRS and YFSETQ. For the CDR3, the DNA is TGCGCCAGCAGCCCAAGGACAGGGGGGAACACTGAAGCTTTCTTT. Translating it yields CASSPRTGGNTEAFF.

This chain joins TRBV12-3 or TRBV12-4 and TRBJ2-7, with 9 bases lining up with TRBD2. V was pared by 1 base and J by 0 bases, with 4 bases of the junction left unmatched. The CDR3 is 16 amino acids. The CDR3 DNA sequence: TGTGCCAGCAGTTTAGGGACTAGCGTAGGCTCCTACGAGCAGTACTTC. It yields the protein CASSLGTSVGSYEQYF.

The chain uses TRBV12-3 or TRBV12-4 and TRBJ2-1; 9 bases are a match to TRBD2. The CDR3 has 14 residues. V lost 6 bases and J lost 0; bases outside the gene matches: 0. Written as DNA, the CDR3 is TGTGCCAGCAGGACTAGCGGCTCCTACAATGAGCAGTTCTTC. The encoded protein is CASRTSGSYNEQFF.

The chain has TRBV29-1 and TRBJ2-1; 8 bases align to TRBD1. The germline CDR1 and CDR2 sequences are SQVTM and ANQGSEA. The CDR3 has 17 residues. V was pared by 3 bases and J by 0 bases, with 10 bases of the junction left unmatched. The CDR3 is CSVDPQGQGRSYNEQFF. The CDR3 DNA follows: TGCAGCGTTGACCCGCAAGGACAGGGACGCTCCTACAATGAGCAGTTCTTC.

The chain combines TRBV7-2 with TRBJ2-3, with D tentatively TRBD2 (5 bases). The V gene's germline CDR1 is SGHTA and CDR2 FQGNSA. The CDR3 sequence is 14 residues long. The ends were cut back, 2 bases at V and 3 bases at J, with 9 bases in the middle. The CDR3, as DNA: TGTGCCAGCAGCTTATATCGGGGTACAGATACGCAGTATTTT. As protein: CASSLYRGTDTQYF. Filled out from reference TRBV7-2 and TRBJ2-3, the complete variable domain reads GAGVSQSPSNKVTEKGKDVELRCDPISGHTALYWYRQSLGQGLEFLIYFQGNSAPDKSGLPSDRFSAERTGGSVSTLTIQRTQQEDSAVYLCASSLYRGTDTQYFGPGTRLTVL.

V is TRBV20-1 and J is TRBJ2-2; TRBD2 matches at 13 bases. V was pared by 3 bases and J by 1 base, with 2 bases of the junction left unmatched. The CDR3 has 16 residues. Per the germline V gene, CDR1 is DFQATT and CDR2 is SNEGSKA (reference sequence). The CDR3 here is CSARTSGGLNTGELFF. The CDR3 coding sequence is TGCAGTGCTAGGACTAGCGGGGGGCTGAACACCGGGGAGCTGTTTTTT.

The rearrangement links TRBV4-3 to TRBJ1-2; TRBD1 aligns across 7 bases. The CDR3 runs to 15 residues. CDR1 LGHNA and CDR2 YSLEER come from the germline V gene. J was trimmed by 6 bases and V by 1 base; bases with no gene match: 8. CDR3: CASSQGQGQGDGYTF. Here the CDR3 DNA reads TGCGCCAGCAGCCAAGGTCAGGGGCAGGGGGATGGCTACACCTTC.

This clonotype was seen a handful of times. J is TRBJ2-5 and V is TRBV6-2 or TRBV6-3; the match to TRBD2 covers 7 bases. With V trimmed by 6 bases and J by 4 bases, 17 bases remained unmatched. The germline V gene has CDR1 MNHEY and CDR2 SVGEGT. The CDR3 is made up of 17 amino acids. CDR3: CASSNRSLQRGGETQYF. For the CDR3, the DNA is TGTGCCAGCAGCAACCGCTCTCTCCAGCGGGGTGGAGAGACCCAGTACTTC.

V usage is TRBV4-2 and J usage is TRBJ2-5; D is uncertain. The V end lost 0 bases, the J end lost 5 bases, and 16 bases lay between the germline ends. Germline V gene lookup returns CDR1 LGHNA and CDR2 YNFKEQ. This CDR3 region has 16 residues. The CDR3 DNA follows: TGTGCCAGCAGCCAAGATAGGTTAGCCGGCGCGGAGACCCAGTACTTC. Translating gives CASSQDRLAGAETQYF.

This clonotype was picked up a small number of times. The chain employs TRBV12-3 or TRBV12-4 and TRBJ1-3, with 9 positions matching TRBD1. The CDR3 spans 13 residues. Trimming removed 6 bases from V and 8 bases from J; junction bases left unmatched: 5. CDR3 amino acids: CASRGQGSDTIYF. DNA for the CDR3: TGTGCCAGCAGGGGACAGGGATCCGACACCATATATTTT.

V gene TRBV7-2 combines with J gene TRBJ1-2, with no clear D. Between the trimmed V and J ends, which lost 3 bases and 8 bases, there was a span of 16 bases. This CDR3 has 14 residues. Germline V lookup: CDR1 SGHTA, CDR2 FQGNSA. Here the CDR3 reads CASSLERGFGGYTF. The CDR3 coding sequence is TGTGCCAGCAGCTTGGAACGCGGATTCGGAGGCTACACCTTC.

The V and J genes are TRBV25-1 and TRBJ1-1; D gene unclear. V lost 4 bases and J 8 bases, leaving 8 bases between the germline ends. Germline-derived CDR1 and CDR2 are MGHDK and SYGVNS. The CDR3 length is 11 residues. The CDR3 spells CASSVNREAFF. The CDR3 DNA is TGTGCCAGCAGTGTTAACCGGGAAGCTTTCTTT.

This clonotype was recorded a few times. The rearrangement links TRBV20-1 to TRBJ2-7; 9 bases map to TRBD1. Germline V lookup: CDR1 DFQATT, CDR2 SNEGSKA (reference sequence). CDR3 length: 15 amino acids. The V gene end was trimmed by 6 bases and the J gene end by 5 bases; junction bases not matched to a gene: 14. The CDR3 nucleotides are TGCAGTGCGCGCTCCCCGGGACAGGGCTTTCACGAGCAGTACTTC. This gives the protein CSARSPGQGFHEQYF.

The rearrangement joins TRBV6-6 to TRBJ1-5; D unresolved. Germline values: CDR1 MNHNY, CDR2 SVGAGI (reference sequence). The V and J ends lost 2 bases and 6 bases respectively, with 11 bases between them. The CDR3 is 14 residues long. DNA for the CDR3: TGTGCCAGCAGTTACGTCGGGAAAGGTCAGCCCCAGCATTTT. Translating it yields CASSYVGKGQPQHF.